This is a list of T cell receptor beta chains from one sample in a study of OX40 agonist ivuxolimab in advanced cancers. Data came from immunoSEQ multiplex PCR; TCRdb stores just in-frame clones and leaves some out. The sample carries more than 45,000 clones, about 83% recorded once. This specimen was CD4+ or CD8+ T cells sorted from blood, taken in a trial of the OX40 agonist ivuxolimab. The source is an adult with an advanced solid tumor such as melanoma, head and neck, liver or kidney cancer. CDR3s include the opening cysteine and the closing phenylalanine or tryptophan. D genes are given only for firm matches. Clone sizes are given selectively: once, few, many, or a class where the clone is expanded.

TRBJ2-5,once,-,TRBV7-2,CASSKTQQGGETQYF,TGTGCCAGCAGCAAAACACAACAGGGGGGGGAGACCCAGTACTTC
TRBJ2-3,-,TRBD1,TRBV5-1,CASRVGTGGTDTQYF,TGCGCCAGCAGGGTTGGGACAGGGGGTACAGATACGCAGTATTTT
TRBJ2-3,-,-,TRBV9,CASSAVSDTQYF,TGTGCCAGCAGCGCCGTTTCAGATACGCAGTATTTT
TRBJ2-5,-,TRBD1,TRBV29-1,CSVDPRDRGSQGQETQYF,TGCAGCGTTGACCCCCGGGACAGGGGGTCTCAGGGACAAGAGACCCAGTACTTC
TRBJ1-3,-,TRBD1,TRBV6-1,CASSENIGGSSGNTIYF,TGTGCCAGCAGTGAAAATATAGGGGGCAGCTCTGGAAACACCATATATTTT
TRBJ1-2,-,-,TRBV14,CASSQDSIYGYTF,TGTGCCAGCAGCCAAGATTCCATTTATGGCTACACCTTC
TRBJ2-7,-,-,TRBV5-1,CASSWGDRDYEQYF,TGCGCCAGCAGCTGGGGGGACAGAGACTACGAGCAGTACTTC
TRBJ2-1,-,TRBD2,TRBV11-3,CASSPTSGGRREQFF,TGTGCCAGCAGCCCGACTAGCGGGGGTCGCCGGGAGCAGTTCTTC
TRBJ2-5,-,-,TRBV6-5,CASSSGEEGARTQYF,TGTGCCAGCAGTTCCGGCGAAGAGGGTGCGCGGACCCAGTACTTC
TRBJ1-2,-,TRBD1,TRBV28,CASQQGEEIYGYTF,TGTGCCAGTCAACAGGGGGAAGAGATCTATGGCTACACCTTC
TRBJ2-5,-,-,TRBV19,CASSMRAEETQYF,TGTGCCAGTAGTATGCGCGCTGAAGAGACCCAGTACTTC
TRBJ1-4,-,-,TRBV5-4,CASSSYRDEKLFF,TGTGCCAGCAGCTCATACCGGGATGAAAAACTGTTTTTT
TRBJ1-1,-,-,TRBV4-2,CASSPAGGGNTEAFF,TGTGCCAGCAGCCCTGCGGGGGGCGGGAACACTGAAGCTTTCTTT
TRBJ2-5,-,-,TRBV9,CASSVAWEQTQYF,TGTGCCAGCAGCGTAGCTTGGGAGCAGACCCAGTACTTC
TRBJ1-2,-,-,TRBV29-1,CSVVGSTKKRHGYTF,TGCAGCGTTGTAGGAAGTACGAAGAAGCGCCATGGCTACACCTTC
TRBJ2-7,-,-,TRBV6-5,CASTSNQGIYEQYF,TGTGCCAGCACCAGTAACCAGGGGATCTACGAGCAGTACTTC
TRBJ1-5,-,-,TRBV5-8,CASSLIGEQPQHF,TGTGCCAGCAGCTTAATAGGGGAGCAGCCCCAGCATTTT
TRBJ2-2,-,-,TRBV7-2,CASSLAHTGELFF,TGTGCCAGCAGCTTAGCTCACACCGGGGAGCTGTTTTTT
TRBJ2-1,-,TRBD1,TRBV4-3,CASSHGTGGVNEQFF,TGCGCCAGCAGCCACGGGACAGGGGGGGTTAATGAGCAGTTCTTC
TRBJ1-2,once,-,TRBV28,CASFPGGGRSYTF,TGTGCCAGCTTCCCTGGGGGGGGGCGGAGCTACACCTTC
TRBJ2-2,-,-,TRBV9,CASSVVGRVGKNTGELFF,TGTGCCAGCAGCGTAGTCGGCAGGGTGGGGAAGAACACCGGGGAGCTGTTTTTT
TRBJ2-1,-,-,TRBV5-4,CASRNRYEQFF,TGTGCCAGTAGAAACAGGTATGAGCAGTTCTTC
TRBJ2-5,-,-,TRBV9,CASSVAEGETQYF,TGTGCCAGCAGCGTAGCAGAGGGAGAGACCCAGTACTTC